This T cell receptor beta chain was captured by sequencing in a study of blood T cell repertoires in COVID-19. About the research overall: Whether acute or convalescent, the COVID-19 samples came from the United States, Italy and Spain.

Original analysis: Amplification with reference gene primers provided the estimates of nucleated cell counts. Profiling relied on immunoSEQ multiplex PCR, and the TCRdb table lists in-frame clones only, not all of them. The V and J calls and clone size come from that table; D and trimming were worked out from the DNA. There are around 130,000 clones in the sample; around 84% occur only once, and about 18% lies in the top ten. Trimming left V 4 bases short and J 8 bases short, with 17 bases between. From germline, CDR1 is SNHLY and CDR2 FYNNEI. The CDR3 has 15 residues. In this sample, this clone turned up a few times.

The sequencing input was peripheral blood. The chain links TRBV2 to TRBJ1-4, with D unresolved. This clonotype was sampled from an elderly woman with acute or convalescent COVID-19. This CDR3 reads CASSASVNIGEKLFF. In DNA form, the CDR3 reads TGTGCCAGCAGTGCGTCGGTTAACATCGGGGAAAAACTGTTTTTT.